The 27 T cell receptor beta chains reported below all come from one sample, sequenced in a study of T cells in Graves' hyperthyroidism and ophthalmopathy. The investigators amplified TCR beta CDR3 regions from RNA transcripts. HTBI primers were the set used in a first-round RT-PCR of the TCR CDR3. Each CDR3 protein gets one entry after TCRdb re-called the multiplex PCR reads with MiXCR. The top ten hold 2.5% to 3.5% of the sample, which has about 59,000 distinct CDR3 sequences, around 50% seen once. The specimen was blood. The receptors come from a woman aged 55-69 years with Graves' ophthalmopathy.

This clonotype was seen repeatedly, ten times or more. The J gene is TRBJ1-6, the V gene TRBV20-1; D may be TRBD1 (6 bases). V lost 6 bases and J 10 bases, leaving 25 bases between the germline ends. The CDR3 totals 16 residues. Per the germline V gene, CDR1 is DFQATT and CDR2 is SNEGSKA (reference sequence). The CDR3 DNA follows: TGCAGTGCCCCCCCTGGGGGCCCCTTAGGGGGGTCACCCCTCCACTTT. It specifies CSAPPGGPLGGSPLHF.

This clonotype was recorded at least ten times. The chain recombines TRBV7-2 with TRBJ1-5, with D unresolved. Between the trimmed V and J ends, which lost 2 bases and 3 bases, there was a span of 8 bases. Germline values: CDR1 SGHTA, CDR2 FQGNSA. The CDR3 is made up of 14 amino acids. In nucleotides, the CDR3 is TGTGCCAGCAGCTTATCCGTAAACAATCAGCCCCAGCATTTT. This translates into CASSLSVNNQPQHF.

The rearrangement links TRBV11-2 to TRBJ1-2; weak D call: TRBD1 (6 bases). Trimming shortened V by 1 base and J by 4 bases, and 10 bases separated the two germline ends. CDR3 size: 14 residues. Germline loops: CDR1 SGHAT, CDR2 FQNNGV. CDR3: CASSLAGTIYGYTF. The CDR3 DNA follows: TGTGCCAGCAGCTTAGCTGGGACAATCTATGGCTACACCTTC.

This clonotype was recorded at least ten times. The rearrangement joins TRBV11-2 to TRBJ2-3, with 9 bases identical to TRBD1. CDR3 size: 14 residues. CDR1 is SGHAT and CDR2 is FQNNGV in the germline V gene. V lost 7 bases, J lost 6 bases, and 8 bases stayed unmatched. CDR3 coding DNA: TGTGCCAGCAAACGGACAGGGGCGACGGATACGCAGTATTTT. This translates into CASKRTGATDTQYF.

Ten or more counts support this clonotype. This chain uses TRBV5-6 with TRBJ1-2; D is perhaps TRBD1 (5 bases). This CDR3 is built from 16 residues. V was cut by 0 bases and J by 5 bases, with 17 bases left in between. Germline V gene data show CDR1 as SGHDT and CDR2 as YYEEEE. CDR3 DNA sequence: TGTGCCAGCAGCTTGGCACAGGCCTTTAGTGTATATGGCTACACCTTC. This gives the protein CASSLAQAFSVYGYTF. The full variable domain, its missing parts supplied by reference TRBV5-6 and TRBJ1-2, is DAGVTQSPTHLIKTRGQQVTLRCSPKSGHDTVSWYQQALGQGPQFIFQYYEEEERQRGNFPDRFSGHQFPNYSSELNVNALLLGDSALYLCASSLAQAFSVYGYTFGSGTRLTVV.

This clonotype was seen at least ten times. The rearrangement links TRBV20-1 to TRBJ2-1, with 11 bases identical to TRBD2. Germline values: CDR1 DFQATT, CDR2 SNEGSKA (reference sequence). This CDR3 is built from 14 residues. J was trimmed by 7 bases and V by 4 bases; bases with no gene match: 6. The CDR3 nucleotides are TGCAGTGCTATCCGACTAGCGGGATTTAATGAGCAGTTCTTC. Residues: CSAIRLAGFNEQFF.

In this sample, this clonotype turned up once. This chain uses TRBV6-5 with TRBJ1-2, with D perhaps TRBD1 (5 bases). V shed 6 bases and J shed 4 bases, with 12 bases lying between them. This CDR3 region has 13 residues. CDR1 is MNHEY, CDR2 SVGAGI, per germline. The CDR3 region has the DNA TGTGCCAGCAGCCCGGGACCGAGCTATGGCTACACCTTC. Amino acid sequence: CASSPGPSYGYTF.

The CDR3 coding sequence is TGTGCCAGCAGCTCCTATAATTCACCCCTCCACTTT. It is translated as CASSSYNSPLHF. The chain couples TRBV7-7 to TRBJ1-6; no clear D. CDR3 length: 12 amino acids. CDR1 and CDR2 from the germline V gene are SSHAT and FNYEAQ (reference sequence). V was pared by 4 bases and J by 2 bases, with 0 bases between.

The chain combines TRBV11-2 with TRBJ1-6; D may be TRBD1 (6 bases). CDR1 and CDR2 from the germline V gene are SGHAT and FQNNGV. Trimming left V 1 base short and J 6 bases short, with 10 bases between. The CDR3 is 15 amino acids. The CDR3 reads CASSLVAGANSPLHF. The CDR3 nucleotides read TGTGCCAGCAGCTTAGTGGCAGGGGCTAATTCACCCCTCCACTTT.

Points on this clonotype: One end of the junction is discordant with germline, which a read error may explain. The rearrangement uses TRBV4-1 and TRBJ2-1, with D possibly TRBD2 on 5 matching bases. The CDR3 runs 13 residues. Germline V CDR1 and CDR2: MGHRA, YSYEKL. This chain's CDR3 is CASSARRGCEQFF. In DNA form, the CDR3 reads TGCGCTAGCAGCGCAAGACGAGGGTGTGAGCAGTTCTTC.

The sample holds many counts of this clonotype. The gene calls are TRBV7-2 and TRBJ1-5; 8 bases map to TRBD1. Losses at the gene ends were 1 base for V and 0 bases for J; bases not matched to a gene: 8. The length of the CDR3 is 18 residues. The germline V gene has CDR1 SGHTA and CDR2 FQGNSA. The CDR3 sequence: CASSLEGQGAYSNQPQHF. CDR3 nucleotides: TGTGCCAGCAGCTTAGAAGGGCAGGGGGCTTATAGCAATCAGCCCCAGCATTTT.

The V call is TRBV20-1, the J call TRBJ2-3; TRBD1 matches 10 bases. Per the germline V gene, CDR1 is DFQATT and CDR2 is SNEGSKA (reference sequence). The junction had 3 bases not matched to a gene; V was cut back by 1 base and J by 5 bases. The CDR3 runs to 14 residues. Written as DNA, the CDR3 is TGCAGTGCTAGAGCCGGGACAGGGGTAGATACGCAGTATTTT. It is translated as CSARAGTGVDTQYF.

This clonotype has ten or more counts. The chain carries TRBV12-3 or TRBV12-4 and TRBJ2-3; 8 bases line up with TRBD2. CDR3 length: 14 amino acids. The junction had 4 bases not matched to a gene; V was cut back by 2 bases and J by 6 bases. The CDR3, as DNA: TGTGCCAGCAGTTTACGGGGGGGCGGGGATACGCAGTATTTT. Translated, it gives CASSLRGGGDTQYF.

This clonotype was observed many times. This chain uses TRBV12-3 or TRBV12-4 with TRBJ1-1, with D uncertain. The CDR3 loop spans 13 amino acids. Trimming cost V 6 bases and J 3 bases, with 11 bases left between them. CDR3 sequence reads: CASSLTEYTEAFF. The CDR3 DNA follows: TGTGCCAGCAGCCTCACTGAGTACACTGAAGCTTTCTTT.

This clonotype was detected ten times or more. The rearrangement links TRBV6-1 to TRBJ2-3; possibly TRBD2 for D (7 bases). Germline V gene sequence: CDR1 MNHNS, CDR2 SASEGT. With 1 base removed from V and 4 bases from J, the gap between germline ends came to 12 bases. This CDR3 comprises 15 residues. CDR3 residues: CASSEEGGTPDTQYF. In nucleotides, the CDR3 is TGTGCCAGCAGTGAAGAGGGGGGGACGCCAGATACGCAGTATTTT.

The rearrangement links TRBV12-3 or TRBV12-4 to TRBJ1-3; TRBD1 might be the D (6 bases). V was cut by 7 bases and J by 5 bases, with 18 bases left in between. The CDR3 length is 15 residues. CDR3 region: CASTTLAGGRNTIYF. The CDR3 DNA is TGTGCCAGCACTACCCTAGCGGGGGGCAGAAACACCATATATTTT.

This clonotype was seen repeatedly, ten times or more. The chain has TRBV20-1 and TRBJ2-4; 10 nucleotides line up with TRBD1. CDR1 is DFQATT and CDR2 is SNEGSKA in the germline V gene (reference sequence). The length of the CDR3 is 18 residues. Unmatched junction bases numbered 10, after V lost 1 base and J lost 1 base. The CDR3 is CSARGRGDRGSAKNIQYF. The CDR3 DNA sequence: TGCAGTGCTAGAGGGAGGGGGGACAGGGGTTCGGCCAAAAACATTCAGTACTTC.

For the CDR3, the DNA is TGTGCCACCTCCCGTGGTTGTTTTTATAGCAATCAGCCCCAGCATTTT. Translating it yields CATSRGCFYSNQPQHF. The chain has TRBV19 and TRBJ1-5; D remains ambiguous. With 10 bases removed from V and 0 bases from J, the gap between germline ends came to 19 bases. The length of the CDR3 is 16 residues. Germline V gene data show CDR1 as LNHDA and CDR2 as SQIVND (reference sequence).

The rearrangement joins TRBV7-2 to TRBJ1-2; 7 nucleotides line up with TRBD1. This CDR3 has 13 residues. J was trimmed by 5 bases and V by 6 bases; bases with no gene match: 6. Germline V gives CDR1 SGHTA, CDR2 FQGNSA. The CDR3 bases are TGTGCCAGCAGACCGAGGGGGCGGTATGGCTACACCTTC. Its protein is CASRPRGRYGYTF.

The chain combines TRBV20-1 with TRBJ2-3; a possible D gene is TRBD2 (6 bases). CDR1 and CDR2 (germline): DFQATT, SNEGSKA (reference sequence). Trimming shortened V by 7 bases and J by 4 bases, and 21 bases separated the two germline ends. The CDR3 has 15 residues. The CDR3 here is CSGRESGWGADTQYF. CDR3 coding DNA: TGCAGTGGTAGGGAGAGCGGGTGGGGGGCAGATACGCAGTATTTT.

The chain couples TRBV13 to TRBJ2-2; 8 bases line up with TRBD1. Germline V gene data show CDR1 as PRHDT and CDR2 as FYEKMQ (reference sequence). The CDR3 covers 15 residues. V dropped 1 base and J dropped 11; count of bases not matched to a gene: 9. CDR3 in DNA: TGTGCCAGCAGCTTAGACCGGGACAGGACGAATGAGCTGTTTTTT. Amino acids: CASSLDRDRTNELFF.

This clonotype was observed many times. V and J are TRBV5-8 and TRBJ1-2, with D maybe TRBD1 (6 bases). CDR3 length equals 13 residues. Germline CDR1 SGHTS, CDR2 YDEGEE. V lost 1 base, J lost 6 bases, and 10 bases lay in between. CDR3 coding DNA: TGTGCCAGCAGCTTGACGAGGGGGAATGGCTACACCTTC. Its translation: CASSLTRGNGYTF. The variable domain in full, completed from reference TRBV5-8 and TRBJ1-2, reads EAGVTQSPTHLIKTRGQQATLRCSPISGHTSVYWYQQALGLGLQFLLWYDEGEERNRGNFPPRFSGRQFPNYSSELNVNALELEDSALYLCASSLTRGNGYTFGSGTRLTVV.

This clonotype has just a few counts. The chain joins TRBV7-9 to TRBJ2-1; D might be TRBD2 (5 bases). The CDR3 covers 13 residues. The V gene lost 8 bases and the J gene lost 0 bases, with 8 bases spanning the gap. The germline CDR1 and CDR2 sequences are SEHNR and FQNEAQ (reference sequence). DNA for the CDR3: TGTGCCAGCTTAAGCGGCTCCTACAATGAGCAGTTCTTC. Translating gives CASLSGSYNEQFF.

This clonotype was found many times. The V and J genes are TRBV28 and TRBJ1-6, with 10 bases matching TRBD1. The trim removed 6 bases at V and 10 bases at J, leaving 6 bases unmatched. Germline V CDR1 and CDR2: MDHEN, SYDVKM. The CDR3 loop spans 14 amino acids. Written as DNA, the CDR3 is TGTGCCAGCAGATGGGACAGGGGTAACTCACCCCTCCACTTT. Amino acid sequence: CASRWDRGNSPLHF.

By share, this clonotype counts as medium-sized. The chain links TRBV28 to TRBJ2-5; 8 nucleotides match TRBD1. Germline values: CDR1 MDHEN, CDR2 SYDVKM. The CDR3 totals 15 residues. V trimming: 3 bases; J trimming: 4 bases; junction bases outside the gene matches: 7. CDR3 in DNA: TGTGCCAGCAGTTTGGAGCAGGGGGCGGGAGAGACCCAGTACTTC. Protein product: CASSLEQGAGETQYF. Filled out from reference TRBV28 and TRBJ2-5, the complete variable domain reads DVKVTQSSRYLVKRTGEKVFLECVQDMDHENMFWYRQDPGLGLRLIYFSYDVKMKEKGDIPEGYSVSREKKERFSLILESASTNQTSMYLCASSLEQGAGETQYFGPGTRLLVL.

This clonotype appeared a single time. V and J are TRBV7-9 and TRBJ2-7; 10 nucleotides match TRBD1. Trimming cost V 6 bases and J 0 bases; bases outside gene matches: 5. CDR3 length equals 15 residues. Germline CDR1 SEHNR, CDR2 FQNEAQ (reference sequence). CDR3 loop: CASSAGTGVSYEQYF. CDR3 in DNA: TGTGCCAGCAGTGCCGGGACAGGGGTCTCCTACGAGCAGTACTTC.

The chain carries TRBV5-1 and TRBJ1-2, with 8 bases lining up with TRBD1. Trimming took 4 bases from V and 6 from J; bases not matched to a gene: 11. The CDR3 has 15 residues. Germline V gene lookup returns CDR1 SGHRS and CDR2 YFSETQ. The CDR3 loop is CASSPQGQGWDGYTF. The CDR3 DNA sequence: TGCGCCAGCAGCCCTCAAGGACAGGGTTGGGATGGCTACACCTTC.